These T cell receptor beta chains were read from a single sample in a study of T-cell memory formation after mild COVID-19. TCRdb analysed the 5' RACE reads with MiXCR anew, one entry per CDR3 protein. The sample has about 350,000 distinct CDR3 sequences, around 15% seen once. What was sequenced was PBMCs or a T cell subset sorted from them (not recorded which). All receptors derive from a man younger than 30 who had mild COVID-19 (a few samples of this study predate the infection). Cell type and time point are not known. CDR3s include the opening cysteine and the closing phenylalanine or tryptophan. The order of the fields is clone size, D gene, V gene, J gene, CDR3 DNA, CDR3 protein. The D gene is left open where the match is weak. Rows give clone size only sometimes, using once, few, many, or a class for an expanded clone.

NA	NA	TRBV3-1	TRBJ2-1	TGTGCCAGCAGCCGCCTCCCAGGAGGAGATGGGGGGCAGTTCTTC	CASSRLPGGDGGQFF
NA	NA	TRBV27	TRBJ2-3	TGTGCCAGCAGTTATATGACGGTTGGTGCGCAGTATTTT	CASSYMTVGAQYF
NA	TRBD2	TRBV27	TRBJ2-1	TGTGCCAGCAGGGAAAGCGGGGGGGCCAAAGAGCAGTTCTTC	CASRESGGAKEQFF
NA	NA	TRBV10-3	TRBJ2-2	TGTGCCATCAAGGCAGGGTATAGCGGGGAGCTGTTTTTT	CAIKAGYSGELFF
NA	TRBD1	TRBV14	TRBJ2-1	TGTGCCAGCAGCGACAGGGGGTGGAGGGAGCAGTTCTTC	CASSDRGWREQFF
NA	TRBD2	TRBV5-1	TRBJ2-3	TGCGCCAGCGGGCAGGCGGGGGGGCCCACAGATACGCAGTATTTT	CASGQAGGPTDTQYF
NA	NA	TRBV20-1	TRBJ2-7	TGCAGTGCTAGGTTTCCGGGGTACTACGAGCAGTACTTC	CSARFPGYYEQYF
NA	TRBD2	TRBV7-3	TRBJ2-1	TGTGCCAGCAGCTTGGGACTAGCGGGGCTTGGGGAGCAGTTCTTC	CASSLGLAGLGEQFF
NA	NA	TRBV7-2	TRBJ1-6	TGTGCCAGCAGCCCCCTAGGGGCCCCCCTGCCCCTCCACTTT	CASSPLGAPLPLHF
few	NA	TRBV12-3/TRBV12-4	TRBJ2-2	TGTGCCAGCACTAGGGTTGGCGGGGAGCTGTTTTTT	CASTRVGGELFF
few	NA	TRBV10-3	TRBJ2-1	TGTGCCATCAGAGTAACTCGGGACTTAAGGGAGCAGTTCTTC	CAIRVTRDLREQFF
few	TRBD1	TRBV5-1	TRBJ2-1	TGCGCCAGCACCCCCGGGACAGGGAACTCCTACAATGAGCAGTTCTTC	CASTPGTGNSYNEQFF
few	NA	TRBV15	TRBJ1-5	TGTGCCACCCGAAGTGGGCCGGGGATGTGGCCCCAGCATTTT	CATRSGPGMWPQHF
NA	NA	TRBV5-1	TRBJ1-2	TGCGCCAGCAGGACCGAAGGGGGAGGTGGCTACACCTTC	CASRTEGGGGYTF
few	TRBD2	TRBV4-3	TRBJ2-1	TGCGCCAGCAGCCAAGATTTGTCTAGCGGGACCTACAATGAGCAGTTCTTC	CASSQDLSSGTYNEQFF
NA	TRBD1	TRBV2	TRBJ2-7	TGTGCCAGCAGCGGACAGGGGGCCACCATCTCCTACGAGCAGTACTTC	CASSGQGATISYEQYF
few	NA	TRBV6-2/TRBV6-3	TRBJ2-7	TGTGCCAGCAGTGGGATTGACGAGCAGTACTTC	CASSGIDEQYF
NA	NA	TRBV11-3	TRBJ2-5	TGTGCCAGCAGCTTAGGGCGGGTTGCGGAGACCCAGTACTTC	CASSLGRVAETQYF
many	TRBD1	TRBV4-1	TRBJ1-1	TGCGCCAGCAGCCAACCGACAGGGGAGGATGAAGCTTTCTTT	CASSQPTGEDEAFF
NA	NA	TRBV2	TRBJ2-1	TGTGCCAGCAGTGTAGTGGCTATGAAACTGAACTATGAGCAGTTCTTC	CASSVVAMKLNYEQFF
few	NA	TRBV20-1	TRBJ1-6	TGCAGTGCAAAGAACAGAAGAGGGAATTCACCCCTCCACTTT	CSAKNRRGNSPLHF
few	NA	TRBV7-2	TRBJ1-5	TGTGCCAGCAGCTTAGCGCTTAAGGGTAATCAGCCCCAGCATTTT	CASSLALKGNQPQHF
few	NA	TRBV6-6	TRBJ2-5	TGTGCCAGCACCCCGGACAAGTACCAAGAGACCCAGTACTTC	CASTPDKYQETQYF
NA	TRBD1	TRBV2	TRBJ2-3	TGTGCCAGCAGTGATAGGGACAGGGCAACGCAGTATTTT	CASSDRDRATQYF
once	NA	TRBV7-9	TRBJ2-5	TGTGCCAGCAGCTTAACGGTAATGGGAGAGACCCAGTACTTC	CASSLTVMGETQYF
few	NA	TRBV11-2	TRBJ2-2	TGTGCCAGCAGCTTAGACGTCGGGGAGCTGTTTTTT	CASSLDVGELFF
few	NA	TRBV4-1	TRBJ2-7	TGCGCCAGCAGCCAAGAGATTCAAGGCTCCGAGCAGTACTTC	CASSQEIQGSEQYF
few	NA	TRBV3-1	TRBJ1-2	TGTGCCAGCAGCCAAGCAGGCAGGTTGGACTATGGCTACACCTTC	CASSQAGRLDYGYTF
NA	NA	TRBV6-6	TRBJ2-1	TGTGCCAGCAGTTACAAGGGAGAGCAGTTCTTC	CASSYKGEQFF
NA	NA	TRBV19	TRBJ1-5	TGTGCAACCCGTGATAGCAATCAGCCCCAGCATTTT	CATRDSNQPQHF
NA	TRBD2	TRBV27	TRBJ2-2	TGTGCCAGCAGTTTCGGACTAGCTGGCCTCGGGGAGCTGTTTTTT	CASSFGLAGLGELFF
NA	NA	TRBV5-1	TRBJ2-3	TGCGCCAGCACTGGCCCTAGCACAGATACGCAGTATTTT	CASTGPSTDTQYF
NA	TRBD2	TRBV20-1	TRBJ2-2	TGCAGTGCTAGGACCGGGACTAGCGGCACCGGGGAGCTGTTTTTT	CSARTGTSGTGELFF